The entry that follows covers one T cell receptor (beta chain) sequence. This CDR3 spans 15 amino acids. Germline CDR1 SGHDN, CDR2 FVKESK. V lost 3 bases, J lost 2 bases, and 4 bases stayed unmatched. Method: immunoSEQ multiplex PCR; TCRdb's copy keeps in-frame clones and lacks some. The sample holds fewer than 20,000 clones, around nine tenths seen once. The data were obtained in a study of blood T cell repertoires in COVID-19. For the study at large: T cells, B-cell-depleted T cells, or PBMCs supplied cDNA or gDNA.

The chain carries TRBV14 and TRBJ2-3; TRBD2 aligns across 8 bases. The clonotype comes from a human donor in a cohort sampled during active COVID-19. Sequencing was done on a sample of peripheral blood. The CDR3 sequence: CASSHSGTSTDTQYF. The CDR3, as DNA: TGTGCCAGCAGCCATAGCGGGACCTCCACAGATACGCAGTATTTT.